Each of the 20 T cell receptor beta chains below was sequenced from the same sample in a study of cytomegalovirus exposure and HLA in healthy donors. The table came from immunoSEQ multiplex PCR; TCRdb's copy has only in-frame clones and leaves some out. The sample holds 150,000 to 200,000 clones, around nine tenths seen once. Source material: PBMCs. These receptors all stem from a man aged 30 to 45 in good health and CMV-seropositive.

Comments on this clone: Sequence at one end of the junction differs from germline and may be a read error. The genes are TRBV20-1 and TRBJ1-2, with D unclear. This CDR3 region has 9 residues. The V gene's germline CDR1 is DFQATT and CDR2 SNEGSKA (reference sequence). The CDR3 region is CSADWEYAF. The CDR3 DNA reads as TGCAGTGCCGACTGGGAATATGCCTTC.

This clone appeared a single time. The gene calls are TRBV7-2 and TRBJ1-3; 10 bases line up with TRBD1. CDR3 length: 18 residues. The germline gives CDR1 SGHTA, CDR2 FQGNSA. V gave up 6 bases and J gave up 2 bases; unmatched junction bases: 13. As DNA, the CDR3 is TGTGCCAGCAGTCCCCCGTCTACCGGGACAGGGGCTGGAAACACCATATATTTT. Translating gives CASSPPSTGTGAGNTIYF.

The gene calls are TRBV10-3 and TRBJ2-5; 8 bases are shared with TRBD2. This CDR3 has 14 residues. Trimming cost V 8 bases and J 1 base; bases outside gene matches: 6. Germline V gives CDR1 ENHRY, CDR2 SYGVKD. The CDR3 coding sequence is TGTGCCATCCGGCGGAGCGGGGGCCAAGAGACCCAGTACTTC. Amino acid sequence: CAIRRSGGQETQYF.

The chain combines TRBV25-1 with TRBJ1-1; TRBD1 agrees at 9 bases. V shed 7 bases, J shed 7 bases, and the junction held 13 bases outside the gene matches. The CDR3 consists of 15 residues. Germline V gene data show CDR1 as MGHDK and CDR2 as SYGVNS. The CDR3 DNA follows: TGTGCCAGCACAACAATAGAAGGGACAGGGCTTGAAGCTTTCTTT. Protein sequence: CASTTIEGTGLEAFF. Full variable domain (outside the CDR3, taken from reference TRBV25-1 and TRBJ1-1): EADIYQTPRYLVIGTGKKITLECSQTMGHDKMYWYQQDPGMELHLIHYSYGVNSTEKGDLSSESTVSRIRTEHFPLTLESARPSHTSQYLCASTTIEGTGLEAFFGQGTRLTVV.

CDR3 in DNA: TGTGCCAGCAGCTACCCACCCACAGATACGCAGTATTTT. Translation: CASSYPPTDTQYF. The rearrangement uses TRBV11-3 and TRBJ2-3, with D unclear. Germline V lookup: CDR1 SGHNT, CDR2 YENEEA. The CDR3 is 13 residues long. The germline V and J ends were trimmed by 4 bases and 2 bases, with 7 bases remaining between them.

V gene TRBV10-1 combines with J gene TRBJ1-1, with D hard to call. V lost 6 bases and J lost 0, with 14 bases in between. CDR3 length: 15 residues. The germline CDR1 and CDR2 sequences are WNHNN and SYGVQD (reference sequence). CDR3 in amino acids: CASREKQHVNTEAFF. CDR3 in DNA: TGCGCCAGCAGAGAGAAACAGCATGTGAACACTGAAGCTTTCTTT.

The chain combines TRBV5-1 with TRBJ1-1; D perhaps matches TRBD1 (5 bases). The CDR3 is made up of 14 amino acids. V gave up 3 bases and J gave up 4 bases, with 13 bases separating them. Germline CDR1 reads SGHRS; CDR2 reads YFSETQ. The CDR3 DNA sequence: TGCGCCAGCAGCTCACAGGCCGGAGGCACTGAAGCTTTCTTT. Its protein product is CASSSQAGGTEAFF.

J is TRBJ1-2 and V is TRBV11-2; TRBD1 might be the D (5 bases). This CDR3 region has 12 residues. V lost 5 bases and J lost 4, with 8 bases in between. Per the germline V gene, CDR1 is SGHAT and CDR2 is FQNNGV. CDR3 coding DNA: TGTGCCAGCAGCAAGGACATCTATGGCTACACCTTC. Translating gives CASSKDIYGYTF.

J is TRBJ2-1 and V is TRBV2, with 9 bases fitting TRBD1. The CDR3 is 11 amino acids. Per germline, CDR1 SNHLY and CDR2 FYNNEI. Trimming took 6 bases from V and 15 from J; bases not matched to a gene: 6. The CDR3 bases are TGTGCCAGCAGACAGGGACAGGGTCCGTTCTTC. This translates into CASRQGQGPFF.

The chain uses TRBV27 and TRBJ1-6; D possibly corresponds to TRBD1 (5 bases). V shed 4 bases and J shed 6 bases, with 13 bases lying between them. CDR3 length: 15 amino acids. Germline V gene sequence: CDR1 MNHEY, CDR2 SMNVEV (reference sequence). The CDR3 protein is CASSYQGLGNSPLHF. CDR3 in DNA: TGTGCCAGCAGTTATCAGGGTTTGGGTAATTCACCCCTCCACTTT.

V is TRBV5-1 and J is TRBJ2-1; no clear D gene. The CDR3 loop spans 15 amino acids. With 2 bases removed from V and 2 bases from J, the gap between germline ends came to 11 bases. The germline V gene has CDR1 SGHRS and CDR2 YFSETQ. The CDR3 DNA follows: TGCGCCAGCAGCTTAAGACCCGCTCCCTACAATGAGCAGTTCTTC. This encodes CASSLRPAPYNEQFF.

The CDR3 nucleotides are TGTGCCAGCAGGGGGAGTGCAAGCACAGATACGCAGTATTTT. Translation gives CASRGSASTDTQYF. V and J are TRBV27 and TRBJ2-3; a possible D gene is TRBD2 (5 bases). Germline CDR1 MNHEY, CDR2 SMNVEV (reference sequence). Trimming removed 6 bases at V and 0 bases at J, with 10 bases between. This CDR3 is 14 amino acids long.

The CDR3 reads CASSFRASGGSTDTQYF. The CDR3 DNA is TGTGCCAGCAGCTTCAGGGCTAGCGGGGGAAGCACAGATACGCAGTATTTT. The chain carries TRBV7-2 and TRBJ2-3; 10 positions match TRBD2. The V and J ends lost 3 bases and 0 bases, in that order; junction bases with no gene match: 6. CDR1 is SGHTA, CDR2 FQGNSA, per germline. The CDR3 runs 17 residues.

The chain recombines TRBV30 with TRBJ1-4; possibly TRBD1 for D (6 bases). The V end lost 7 bases, the J end lost 7 bases, and 7 bases lay between the germline ends. This CDR3 contains 10 residues. CDR1 is GTSNPN and CDR2 is SVGIG in the germline V gene (reference sequence). For the CDR3, the DNA is TGTGCCTTACAGGGTGAAAAACTGTTTTTT. Translating it yields CALQGEKLFF.

The CDR3 nucleotides read TGCGCCAGCAGCCTGGGGACAGGTTTCTACGAGCAGTACTTC. The encoded protein is CASSLGTGFYEQYF. V and J are TRBV5-1 and TRBJ2-7, with 8 bases that match TRBD1. CDR3 length: 14 residues. After removal of 4 bases from V and 3 bases from J, the junction contained 6 bases not matched to a gene. CDR1 and CDR2 from the germline V gene are SGHRS and YFSETQ.

The chain is built from TRBV9 and TRBJ2-2; D gene unclear. CDR1 is SGDLS and CDR2 is YYNGEE in the germline V gene. The V and J ends lost 3 bases and 6 bases respectively, with 12 bases between them. The CDR3 contains 14 residues. CDR3 sequence (DNA): TGTGCCAGCAGCGGGATAGCCCGGCCCGGGGAGCTGTTTTTT. Its protein is CASSGIARPGELFF.

The count of this clone is one. The chain is built from TRBV27 and TRBJ2-7; D remains unclear. V lost 2 bases, J lost 0 bases, and 5 bases lay in between. The CDR3 is made up of 13 amino acids. Germline V gene data show CDR1 as MNHEY and CDR2 as SMNVEV (reference sequence). The CDR3 DNA reads TGTGCCAGCAGTTTAGGGTTCTCCTACGAGCAGTACTTC. Encoded protein: CASSLGFSYEQYF.

The chain carries TRBV4-3 and TRBJ2-7, with 7 bases that match TRBD2. The CDR3 totals 13 residues. The V and J ends lost 2 bases and 7 bases, in that order; junction bases with no gene match: 5. Per germline, CDR1 LGHNA and CDR2 YSLEER. Written as DNA, the CDR3 is TGCGCCAGCAGCCAAAGCGGGGCGGAAGAGCAGTACTTC. This gives the protein CASSQSGAEEQYF.

The chain couples TRBV28 to TRBJ2-1; D remains unclear. V lost 3 bases and J lost 8, with 14 bases in between. Germline CDR1 and CDR2: MDHEN and SYDVKM. The CDR3 extends over 14 amino acids. CDR3 in DNA: TGTGCCAGCAGTTTCGAGAGGTTGGACCATGAGCAGTTCTTC. This gives the protein CASSFERLDHEQFF.

In this sample, this clone turned up once. V usage is TRBV5-1 and J usage is TRBJ2-7; D could derive from TRBD1 or TRBD2 (5 bases each). This CDR3 spans 17 amino acids. In germline, CDR1 is SGHRS, CDR2 YFSETQ. The V end was cut by 0 bases, the J end by 2 bases, with 18 bases between. The CDR3 reads CASSLDRPEGWPYEQYF. For the CDR3, the DNA is TGCGCCAGCAGCTTGGATCGCCCCGAGGGGTGGCCCTACGAGCAGTACTTC.